One T cell receptor beta chain is described in this entry. Germline V gives CDR1 LNHDA, CDR2 SQIVND (reference sequence). Trimming cost V 3 bases and J 2 bases, with 9 bases left between them. The CDR3 runs to 14 residues. Random-hexamer reverse transcription was applied to about 0.45 to 1 ug RNA. The authors amplified TCR beta CDR3 across 54 Vbeta and 13 Jbeta using immunoSEQ multiplex PCR. A single record per CDR3 protein comes from TCRdb applying MiXCR to the immunoSEQ multiplex PCR reads. The sample holds 150,000 to 200,000 distinct CDR3 sequences, 80% to 95% seen once. This entry belongs to a study of CD8 T cells in Susac syndrome. Blood CD8+ and CD4+ T cells underwent high-throughput TCR beta sequencing. Controls were healthy donors chosen to match patients in age and sex. The CD8+ and CD4+ T cells were isolated magnetically using a negative isolation approach, whereas the TEMRA cells were enriched by FACS.

The TCR sequence derives from a human donor in good health. What was sequenced was CD4+ T cells from PBMCs. The chain uses TRBV19 and TRBJ2-3; D gene uncertain. The CDR3 spells CASSISGNTDTQYF. In nucleotides, the CDR3 is TGTGCCAGTAGTATCTCCGGAAACACAGATACGCAGTATTTT.